The 28 T cell receptor beta chains below all came from one sample that was sequenced in a study of neurological immune-mediated disorders. TCRdb itself ran the 5' RACE reads through MiXCR, one entry per CDR3 protein. The sample has tens of thousands of distinct CDR3 sequences; less than 5.5% are singletons. Sequencing input: PBMCs. Receptors were obtained from a man aged 25 to 40 with multiple sclerosis.

Ten or more counts support this clonotype. A clone one base away is much larger, so this may be a read error. This chain joins TRBV5-1 and TRBJ2-5; no reliable D call. Germline V gene lookup returns CDR1 SGHRS and CDR2 YFSETQ. V was shortened by 4 bases and J by 2 bases, with 9 bases between the two germline ends. The CDR3 has 13 amino acids. CDR3 protein: CASSPGKQETQYF. CDR3 coding DNA: TGCGCCAGCAGCCCAGGAAAGCAAGAGACCCAGTACTTC.

This clonotype came up many times. The chain uses TRBV20-1 and TRBJ1-4; TRBD1 agrees at 9 bases. J was trimmed by 5 bases and V by 3 bases; bases with no gene match: 1. The CDR3 covers 13 residues. CDR1 is DFQATT and CDR2 is SNEGSKA in the germline V gene (reference sequence). The CDR3 nucleotides read TGCAGTGCTAGGGGACAGGGAAATGAAAAACTGTTTTTT. Its translation is CSARGQGNEKLFF.

J is TRBJ2-5 and V is TRBV5-1; 9 nucleotides align to TRBD1. Germline CDR1 is SGHRS and CDR2 is YFSETQ. The CDR3 has 15 amino acids. V shed 5 bases and J 5 bases; nucleotides not matched to a gene: 10. CDR3 in amino acids: CASRLRGQGEETQYF. CDR3 nucleotide sequence: TGCGCCAGCAGATTACGGGGACAGGGCGAGGAGACCCAGTACTTC.

This clonotype has more than one count but fewer than ten. The V and J genes are TRBV25-1 and TRBJ2-7, with TRBD2 as a possible D gene (5 bases). From germline, CDR1 is MGHDK and CDR2 SYGVNS. This CDR3 has 15 amino acids. V lost 5 bases to trimming and J lost 2 bases, with 16 bases between them. CDR3 loop: CASSPARGSAYEQYF. As DNA, the CDR3 is TGTGCCAGCAGTCCGGCTCGGGGAAGTGCCTACGAGCAGTACTTC.

Ten or more counts support this clonotype. The chain is built from TRBV20-1 and TRBJ1-4; no reliable D call. The ends were cut back, 5 bases at V and 0 bases at J, with 10 bases in the middle. CDR1 is DFQATT, CDR2 SNEGSKA, per germline (reference sequence). This CDR3 has 14 amino acids. CDR3 loop: CSAAPVATNEKLFF. The CDR3 coding sequence is TGCAGTGCTGCCCCCGTGGCAACTAATGAAAAACTGTTTTTT.

Many counts were recorded for this clonotype. This chain links TRBV9 with TRBJ2-7; D ambiguous. Trimming pared 4 bases from V and 0 bases from J, leaving 11 bases between. From germline, CDR1 is SGDLS and CDR2 YYNGEE. CDR3 length: 14 amino acids. The DNA for the CDR3 is TGTGCCAGCAGCCCTTCCCCAGGCTCCTACGAGCAGTACGTC. Protein product: CASSPSPGSYEQYV.

The chain joins TRBV4-1 to TRBJ1-1; no clear D. V was shortened by 0 bases and J by 1 base, with 9 bases between the two germline ends. From germline, CDR1 is MGHRA and CDR2 YSYEKL. There are 15 residues in the CDR3. The CDR3 region is CASSQDNSWNTEAFF. The CDR3 DNA reads TGCGCCAGCAGCCAAGATAACAGCTGGAACACTGAAGCTTTCTTT.

This clonotype was recorded a few times. A read error may account for a junction end that differs from germline. The chain recombines TRBV3-1 with TRBJ1-6; no reliable D call. The CDR3 is 13 amino acids. CDR1 is LGHDT, CDR2 YNNKEL, per germline (reference sequence). CDR3 loop: CASSPSDNSPLHF. The DNA for the CDR3 is TGTGCCAGCAGCCCCTCCGATAATTCACCCCTCCACTTT.

This clonotype has just a few counts. The CDR3 DNA follows: TGCAGTGCTAAAAGGACTAGCGGGGGCAATGAGCAGTTCTTC. It is translated as CSAKRTSGGNEQFF. The chain uses TRBV20-1 and TRBJ2-1; TRBD2 aligns across 13 bases. This CDR3 has 14 residues. Germline lookup yields CDR1 DFQATT and CDR2 SNEGSKA (reference sequence). Trimming took 4 bases from V and 6 from J; bases not matched to a gene: 3.

The J gene is TRBJ1-1, the V gene TRBV4-1, with D tentatively TRBD1 (6 bases). The length of the CDR3 is 14 residues. Germline V gene sequence: CDR1 MGHRA, CDR2 YSYEKL. Trimming pared 4 bases from V and 7 bases from J, leaving 16 bases between. In DNA, the CDR3 is TGCGCCAGCAGCCCCATAAGGGGGGCTGGTGAAGCTTTCTTT. Its protein product is CASSPIRGAGEAFF.

This clonotype was counted many times. The chain joins TRBV20-1 to TRBJ1-2; 9 nucleotides line up with TRBD1. This CDR3 comprises 11 residues. The germline CDR1 and CDR2 sequences are DFQATT and SNEGSKA (reference sequence). After removal of 4 bases from V and 8 bases from J, the junction contained 2 bases not matched to a gene. CDR3 sequence (DNA): TGCAGTGCTAAGGGACAGGGAGGCTACACCTTC. Protein: CSAKGQGGYTF.

The sample holds many counts of this clonotype. This chain joins TRBV7-9 and TRBJ2-3, with 7 bases that match TRBD1. Germline values: CDR1 SEHNR, CDR2 FQNEAQ (reference sequence). This CDR3 has 15 amino acids. V trimming: 4 bases; J trimming: 5 bases; junction bases outside the gene matches: 9. The CDR3 protein is CASSWTGRSRDTQYF. The CDR3 bases are TGTGCCAGCAGCTGGACAGGACGGTCGCGAGATACGCAGTATTTT.

At least ten counts were recorded for this clonotype. The chain joins TRBV7-7 to TRBJ2-2; 9 bases map to TRBD1. The CDR3 length is 17 residues. Trimming cost V 3 bases and J 0 bases; bases outside gene matches: 5. Germline V gene lookup returns CDR1 SSHAT and CDR2 FNYEAQ (reference sequence). For the CDR3, the DNA is TGTGCCAGCAGCTTTCAGGACAGGGGCCCGAACACCGGGGAGCTGTTTTTT. Its translation is CASSFQDRGPNTGELFF.

This clonotype was recorded many times. The chain is built from TRBV29-1 and TRBJ2-3, with D possibly TRBD2 on 6 matching bases. Trimming shortened V by 2 bases and J by 4 bases, and 16 bases separated the two germline ends. Germline V CDR1 and CDR2: SQVTM, ANQGSEA. CDR3 length equals 15 residues. The CDR3 is CSVEIGGVGADTQYF. DNA for the CDR3: TGCAGCGTTGAAATTGGCGGGGTGGGCGCAGATACGCAGTATTTT.

The CDR3 protein is CASSQGPGGANGYTF. CDR3 bases: TGCGCCAGCAGCCAAGGACCGGGGGGGGCTAATGGCTACACCTTC. J is TRBJ1-2 and V is TRBV4-1; possible D gene TRBD1, 6 bases. V dropped 1 base and J dropped 6 bases, with 15 bases sitting between them. CDR1 and CDR2 from the germline V gene are MGHRA and YSYEKL. The CDR3 runs 15 residues.

Within the sample, this clonotype is medium-sized. CDR3 coding DNA: TGTGCCAGCAGTTTCGGTGGGACCTTGGGAGATACGCAGTATTTT. Translation: CASSFGGTLGDTQYF. The rearrangement joins TRBV12-3 or TRBV12-4 to TRBJ2-3; D may correspond to TRBD1 or TRBD2 (5 bases each). V was trimmed by 3 bases and J by 5 bases, leaving 15 bases between them. CDR3 length: 15 residues.

In this sample, this clonotype turned up many times. CDR3 sequence (DNA): TGTGCCAGCAGTTTAACAGGGGAGTTTGGCTACACCTTC. Protein sequence: CASSLTGEFGYTF. This chain uses TRBV27 with TRBJ1-2, with 7 bases aligning to TRBD1. The J segment lost 7 bases and the V segment lost 2 bases, leaving 4 bases of the junction unmatched. The CDR3 sequence is 13 residues long. Germline V gene sequence: CDR1 MNHEY, CDR2 SMNVEV (reference sequence).

The CDR3 DNA is TGCAGTGCTAGAGCCCCCGGGGGATATGGCTACACCTTC. It is translated as CSARAPGGYGYTF. The gene calls are TRBV20-1 and TRBJ1-2; D may be TRBD1 (5 bases). From germline, CDR1 is DFQATT and CDR2 SNEGSKA (reference sequence). With 1 base removed from V and 5 bases from J, the gap between germline ends came to 11 bases. The CDR3 extends over 13 amino acids.

This sequence joins TRBV5-1 and TRBJ2-3; D remains unclear. Germline V gene data show CDR1 as SGHRS and CDR2 as YFSETQ. The V and J ends lost 4 bases and 2 bases respectively, with 14 bases between them. This CDR3 spans 15 amino acids. Here the CDR3 DNA reads TGCGCCAGCAGCCCCCTACCTGGGGACACAGATACGCAGTATTTT. This encodes CASSPLPGDTDTQYF.

Note on this clonotype: A read error is possible here, since a much larger clone lies one base away. The conserved closing phenylalanine or tryptophan is absent in this CDR3, likely reflecting a read error. The gene calls are TRBV12-3 or TRBV12-4 and TRBJ1-1, with TRBD1 identical over 7 bases. Trimming removed 4 bases from V and 5 bases from J; junction bases left unmatched: 10. CDR3 size: 15 residues. CDR3: CASSSRTGGPTEAFI. The DNA for the CDR3 is TGTGCCAGCAGTTCCCGGACAGGTGGGCCGACTGAAGCTTTCATT.

This clonotype was observed a handful of times. The J gene is TRBJ1-2, the V gene TRBV12-3 or TRBV12-4; 8 bases map to TRBD1. The CDR3 is made up of 16 amino acids. J lost 0 bases, V lost 6 bases, and 9 bases had no gene match. The CDR3 region has the DNA TGTGCCAGCAGGCGCTATGGACAGGGAGCTAACTATGGCTACACCTTC. This translates into CASRRYGQGANYGYTF.

This clonotype was found many times. The chain links TRBV5-6 to TRBJ2-3; no clear D gene. Trimming removed 0 bases at V and 0 bases at J, with 5 bases between. This CDR3 comprises 14 residues. CDR1 and CDR2 (germline): SGHDT, YYEEEE. The CDR3 spells CASSLVGSTDTQYF. The CDR3 DNA reads as TGTGCCAGCAGCTTGGTGGGTAGCACAGATACGCAGTATTTT. Full variable domain (remainder filled in from reference TRBV5-6 and TRBJ2-3): DAGVTQSPTHLIKTRGQQVTLRCSPKSGHDTVSWYQQALGQGPQFIFQYYEEEERQRGNFPDRFSGHQFPNYSSELNVNALLLGDSALYLCASSLVGSTDTQYFGPGTRLTVL.

Ten or more counts support this clonotype. The rearrangement uses TRBV18 and TRBJ2-3; 9 positions match TRBD1. Germline CDR1 is KGHSH and CDR2 is LQKENI. The CDR3 loop spans 15 amino acids. The trim removed 3 bases at V and 3 bases at J, leaving 4 bases unmatched. This CDR3 is CASSPQGQGTDTQYF. CDR3 nucleotides: TGTGCCAGCTCACCCCAGGGACAGGGAACAGATACGCAGTATTTT. The full variable domain, with the rest looked up from reference TRBV18 and TRBJ2-3, is NAGVMQNPRHLVRRRGQEARLRCSPMKGHSHVYWYRQLPEEGLKFMVYLQKENIIDESGMPKERFSAEFPKEGPSILRIQQVVRGDSAAYFCASSPQGQGTDTQYFGPGTRLTVL.

This clonotype was detected a few times. This chain connects TRBV5-1 to TRBJ2-5; TRBD1 matches at 7 bases. The CDR3 consists of 13 residues. The germline V gene has CDR1 SGHRS and CDR2 YFSETQ. After removal of 4 bases from V and 4 bases from J, the junction contained 4 bases not matched to a gene. The CDR3: CASSPGQRETQYF. Written as DNA, the CDR3 is TGCGCCAGCAGCCCGGGACAGCGAGAGACCCAGTACTTC.

This clonotype was counted at least ten times. This rearrangement joins TRBV20-1 to TRBJ1-4; D call uncertain. The germline gives CDR1 DFQATT, CDR2 SNEGSKA (reference sequence). Trimming removed 6 bases from V and 0 bases from J, with 11 bases in between. The CDR3 has 14 amino acids. DNA for the CDR3: TGCAGTGCCAACAAAGTTGCAACTAATGAAAAACTGTTTTTT. Amino acid sequence: CSANKVATNEKLFF.

V usage is TRBV20-1 and J usage is TRBJ1-2; TRBD1 is a possible D gene (5 bases). The CDR3 has 18 residues. Trimming took 0 bases from V and 4 from J, leaving 24 bases between them. Germline CDR1 is DFQATT and CDR2 is SNEGSKA (reference sequence). CDR3 amino acids: CSARDQIAFLRAGYGYTF. DNA for the CDR3: TGCAGTGCTAGAGATCAAATCGCTTTCCTCAGGGCGGGCTATGGCTACACCTTC.

The gene calls are TRBV20-1 and TRBJ1-1, with a weak D call TRBD1 (5 bases). The CDR3 is 16 residues long. V was trimmed by 0 bases and J by 1 base, leaving 15 bases between them. The germline gives CDR1 DFQATT, CDR2 SNEGSKA (reference sequence). This CDR3 is CSARDPILGGNTEAFF. DNA of the CDR3: TGCAGTGCTAGAGATCCCATTTTGGGGGGGAACACTGAAGCTTTCTTT.

As regards this clonotype: A clone one base away is much larger, so this may be a read error. The genes are TRBV12-3 or TRBV12-4 and TRBJ1-2; no clear D. Trimming shortened V by 9 bases and J by 8 bases, and 10 bases separated the two germline ends. The CDR3 runs to 10 residues. CDR3 in amino acids: CARTSNGYTF. The CDR3 nucleotides are TGTGCCAGAACGTCCAACGGCTACACCTTC.